The subject of this entry is one T cell receptor (beta chain). Antigen unknown. TCRdb ran MiXCR on the RT-PCR reads and lists one entry per CDR3 protein. Among about 700,000 distinct CDR3 sequences, around 16% were seen once, and the ten largest hold around a tenth. This specimen comes from a study of response to subunit inactivated influenza vaccine. Study conclusions and caveats: Few additional T cells are recruited per seasonal influenza vaccination, authors suggested.

CDR3 length: 13 amino acids. The germline V gene has CDR1 SEHNR and CDR2 FQNEAQ (reference sequence). With 1 base removed from V and 14 bases from J, the gap between germline ends came to 15 bases. This sequence was found in a man aged 50-59 years who received an inactivated influenza vaccine. The input for sequencing was PBMCs from blood, taken about 12 days after vaccination. The rearrangement links TRBV7-9 to TRBJ2-1; D unclear. CDR3: CASSLVLGDTEFF. CDR3 sequence (DNA): TGTGCCAGCAGCTTAGTATTGGGTGACACTGAGTTCTTC. The whole variable domain, filled in from reference TRBV7-9 and TRBJ2-1, reads DTGVSQNPRHKITKRGQNVTFRCDPISEHNRLYWYRQTLGQGPEFLTYFQNEAQLEKSRLLSDRFSAERPKGSFSTLEIQRTEQGDSAMYLCASSLVLGDTEFFGPGTRLTVL.